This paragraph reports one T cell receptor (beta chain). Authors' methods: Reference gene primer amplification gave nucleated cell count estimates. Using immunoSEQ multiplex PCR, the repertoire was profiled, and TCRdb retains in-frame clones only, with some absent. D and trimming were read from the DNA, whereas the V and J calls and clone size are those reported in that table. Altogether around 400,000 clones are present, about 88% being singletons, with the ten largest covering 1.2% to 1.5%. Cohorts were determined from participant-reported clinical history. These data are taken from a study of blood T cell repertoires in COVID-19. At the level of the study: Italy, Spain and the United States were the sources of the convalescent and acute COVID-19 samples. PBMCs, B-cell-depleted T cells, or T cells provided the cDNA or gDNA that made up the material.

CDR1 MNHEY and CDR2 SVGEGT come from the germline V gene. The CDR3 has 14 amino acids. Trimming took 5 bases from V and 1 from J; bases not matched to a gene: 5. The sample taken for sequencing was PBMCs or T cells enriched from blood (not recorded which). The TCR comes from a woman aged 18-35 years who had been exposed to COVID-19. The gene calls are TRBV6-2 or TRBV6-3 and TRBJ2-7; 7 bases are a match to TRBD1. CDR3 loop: CASSPDRVSYEQYF. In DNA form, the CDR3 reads TGTGCCAGCAGTCCCGACAGGGTATCCTACGAGCAGTACTTC.